This TCR beta chain comes out of a study of T-cell reconstitution after alpha-beta-depleted transplantation in children. Study outcomes and limitations: Two months or so post-transplant, alpha-beta T cells reportedly derived from several hundred expanded graft clones. Surviving recipient T cells and thymic progenitors produced the high day-60 TCRbeta diversity seen in some patients. At one year after transplant, newly produced T cells mostly accounted for T-cell counts and diversity.

To note about this clonotype: Its antigen is unidentified.

The CDR3 length is 13 residues. Germline V lookup: CDR1 DFQATT, CDR2 SNEGSKA (reference sequence). V dropped 3 bases and J dropped 5; count of bases not matched to a gene: 4. A TCRbeta library incorporating unique molecular identifiers was prepared. MiXCR was run by TCRdb on the PCR reads, yielding one entry per CDR3 protein. The repertoire includes 530,000 or so distinct CDR3 sequences, 25% to 30% of them detected once, and 36% sits in the top ten. The chain is built from TRBV20-1 and TRBJ1-5; 7 bases are shared with TRBD1. The material was PBMCs, obtained before TCRalphabeta/CD19-depleted stem cell transplant. The receptor was derived from a boy under three years old with Wiskott-Aldrich syndrome, due to receive a stem cell transplant. CDR3 sequence reads: CSASRGRDQPQHF. For the CDR3, the DNA is TGCAGTGCTAGTAGGGGGCGCGATCAGCCCCAGCATTTT.